This T cell receptor beta chain was captured by sequencing in a study of T-cell reconstitution after alpha-beta-depleted transplantation in children. General study points: Reported findings indicate that, about two months after transplant, alpha-beta T cells came from several hundred expanded clones, which were derived from non-depleted graft cells.

Preparation of the TCRbeta library was carried out with unique molecular identifiers. TCRdb independently ran MiXCR on the PCR reads; one entry per CDR3 protein. The sample lists about 210,000 distinct CDR3 sequences; over 15% were seen once. In this sample, this clonotype turned up a few times. Its specificity is not known. This CDR3 is built from 15 residues. In germline, CDR1 is DFQATT, CDR2 SNEGSKA (reference sequence). The V and J ends lost 3 bases and 7 bases, in that order; junction bases with no gene match: 4. The source was PBMCs, mostly from graft donor cells, collected 360 days after TCRalphabeta/CD19-depleted stem cell transplant. J is TRBJ2-1 and V is TRBV20-1, with 15 bases identical to TRBD2. This clonotype originated in a male patient aged 2-15 years who had a stem cell transplant for acute lymphoblastic leukemia, so the T cells may come from the graft donor. The CDR3 bases are TGCAGTGCTAGCGGACTAGCGGGGGGGCTAAATGAGCAGTTCTTC. It is translated as CSASGLAGGLNEQFF.